Listed below are T cell receptor beta chains from one sample, sequenced in a study of tumor-infiltrating lymphocytes in primary liver carcinoma. TCRdb re-analysed the multiplex PCR reads in MiXCR, keeping a single row per CDR3 protein. The table lists around 190,000 distinct CDR3 sequences, just under 85% of them singletons. The sequenced material came from tumor tissue from primary liver carcinoma. The receptor set was obtained from a man in his forties with primary liver carcinoma and hepatitis B virus infection. Both conserved end residues are part of each CDR3. The D gene is left open where the match is weak. Clone size, where shown, is once, few, many, or a class for clones that have expanded.

V gene	D gene	clone size	J gene	CDR3 protein	CDR3 DNA
TRBV6-6	NA	NA	TRBJ2-1	CASSNSNGPAVSYNEQFF	TGTGCCAGCAGTAACTCGAATGGACCAGCGGTCTCCTACAATGAGCAGTTCTTC
TRBV11-1	NA	NA	TRBJ2-1	CATSFQGPLDYEQFF	TGTGCCACCAGTTTCCAGGGACCGCTGGACTATGAGCAGTTCTTC
TRBV4-1	NA	NA	TRBJ1-5	CASSPIEGNNRPQHF	TGTGCCAGCAGTCCCATAGAGGGGAACAATCGGCCCCAGCATTTT
TRBV6-2/TRBV6-3	TRBD2	once	TRBJ2-1	CVSRPRISGRTDEQFF	TGTGTCAGCAGACCCAGGATTAGCGGGAGGACCGATGAGCAGTTCTTC
TRBV12-3/TRBV12-4	TRBD1	NA	TRBJ1-3	CASISTGDGNSIYF	TGTGCCAGCATATCAACAGGGGACGGAAACTCCATATATTTT
TRBV28	NA	many	TRBJ2-2	CASSRTTENTGELFF	TGTGCCAGCAGTCGAACGACAGAGAACACCGGGGAGCTGTTTTTT
TRBV28	TRBD1	NA	TRBJ1-2	CASSAPQGGCGYTF	TGTGCTAGCAGTGCGCCACAGGGGGGCTGTGGCTACACCTTC
TRBV5-4	TRBD2	NA	TRBJ2-7	CVSSLGQAGSTYEQYF	TGTGTCAGCAGCTTGGGGCAAGCGGGATCAACCTACGAGCAGTACTTC
TRBV6-1	TRBD1	NA	TRBJ1-5	CASSDRDDEPQHF	TGTGCCAGCAGCGACAGGGACGATGAGCCCCAACATTTT
TRBV4-2	NA	NA	TRBJ2-2	CANSQDLSGELFF	TGTGCCAACAGTCAAGATTTGAGCGGGGAGCTGTTTTTT
TRBV12-3/TRBV12-4	NA	NA	TRBJ2-2	CASSLQAARELFF	TGTGCCAGCAGTTTGCAAGCGGCCCGGGAGCTGTTTTTT
TRBV12-3/TRBV12-4	NA	NA	TRBJ1-1	CANSWTVHSMNTEAFF	TGTGCCAACAGCTGGACGGTACATTCGATGAACACTGAAGCTTTCTTT
TRBV5-5	TRBD2	NA	TRBJ2-5	CASSPSGGPETQYF	TGTGCCAGCAGCCCTAGCGGGGGACCGGAGACCCAGTACTTC
TRBV29-1	NA	NA	TRBJ2-7	CSATISGTSTPYEQYF	TGCAGCGCCACGATATCTGGGACCAGCACTCCCTACGAGCAGTACTTC
TRBV19	TRBD2	NA	TRBJ2-1	CVSSNPPLAGGHNEQFF	TGTGTCAGTAGTAATCCCCCTCTAGCGGGAGGCCACAATGAGCAGTTCTTC
TRBV5-4	NA	once	TRBJ2-4	CARSLPTGKGIYF	TGTGCCAGGAGCTTACCGACCGGGAAAGGGATATACTTC
TRBV10-3	NA	NA	TRBJ2-2	CAVQLIVGTWELFF	TGTGCCGTACAACTAATTGTGGGAACCTGGGAGCTGTTTTTT
TRBV6-5	NA	few	TRBJ2-7	CAIIGVVGGEQYF	TGTGCCATCATCGGAGTAGTTGGGGGCGAGCAGTACTTC
TRBV6-2/TRBV6-3	NA	NA	TRBJ1-1	CDSSYRETEAFF	TGTGACAGCAGTTACAGGGAGACTGAAGCTTTCTTT
TRBV29-1	NA	NA	TRBJ2-1	CSANLIAANAYDEQFF	TGCAGCGCCAATCTAATAGCGGCCAACGCCTACGATGAGCAGTTCTTC
TRBV4-1	TRBD1	NA	TRBJ1-3	CATSPTGGTGYTIYF	TGCGCCACCAGTCCTACAGGGGGTACTGGATACACCATATATTTT
TRBV7-9	NA	NA	TRBJ1-2	CASSQSGTSLVNGYTF	TGTGCCAGCAGCCAAAGCGGGACAAGTCTGGTAAATGGCTACACCTTC
TRBV29-1	NA	NA	TRBJ2-1	CSVESRIHEQFF	TGCAGTGTAGAATCAAGAATCCATGAGCAGTTCTTC
TRBV29-1	NA	NA	TRBJ2-2	CRVMGNTGELFF	TGCAGAGTTATGGGTAACACCGGAGAGCTGTTTTTT
TRBV2	NA	NA	TRBJ1-1	CASSYTENTEAFF	TGTGCCAGCAGTTATACAGAGAACACTGAAGCTTTCTTT
TRBV12-3/TRBV12-4	TRBD1	few	TRBJ2-3	CASCLDRQGSTDTQYF	TGTGCCAGTTGTTTAGACAGACAGGGAAGCACAGATACGCAGTATTTT
TRBV12-3/TRBV12-4	NA	many	TRBJ1-5	CASSLGSNQPQHF	TGTGCCAGCAGTTTGGGGAGCAATCAGCCCCAGCATTTT
TRBV29-1	TRBD1	NA	TRBJ2-5	CSVRGTGPPREIQYF	TGCAGCGTTAGGGGGACAGGACCTCCGAGGGAGATCCAATACTTC
TRBV29-1	NA	large	TRBJ1-1	CSAQSQKNTEAFF	TGCAGCGCTCAGAGCCAGAAGAACACTGAAGCTTTCTTT
TRBV7-9	NA	NA	TRBJ2-3	CARSQETGADTQYF	TGTGCCAGGAGCCAGGAGACGGGAGCAGATACGCAGTATTTT
TRBV6-1	NA	NA	TRBJ2-3	CASCERWRRSFTDTQYF	TGTGCCAGCTGTGAAAGGTGGAGGAGATCGTTCACAGATACGCAGTATTTT
TRBV5-4	NA	NA	TRBJ2-7	CASNSKDGFSCEQYF	TGTGCCAGCAACTCCAAAGACGGATTCTCCTGCGAGCAGTACTTC
TRBV6-6	NA	NA	TRBJ1-1	CACSIGGTTAAFF	TGTGCCTGCAGCATAGGGGGGACTACTGCAGCTTTCTTT
TRBV11-2	NA	NA	TRBJ2-3	CASSDSRRFTEMQYF	TGTGCCAGCAGCGATAGCAGGAGATTTACAGAAATGCAGTATTTT
TRBV29-1	NA	NA	TRBJ2-7	CSVEDPRGPWRKQYF	TGCAGTGTTGAAGATCCGCGGGGCCCCTGGAGGAAGCAATACTTC
TRBV7-3	TRBD2	once	TRBJ2-1	CASSLTIGLAGEPDHNEQFF	TGTGCCAGCAGCTTAACTATCGGTCTAGCGGGAGAGCCGGACCACAATGAGCAGTTCTTC
TRBV11-1	TRBD2	NA	TRBJ2-1	CANSLENRGGYNEQFF	TGTGCCAACAGCTTAGAGAATCGGGGGGGCTACAATGAGCAGTTCTTC
TRBV4-1	NA	NA	TRBJ2-2	CASSQDLAGQGQLFF	TGTGCCAGTAGCCAAGATCTGGCAGGGCAAGGGCAGCTCTTTTTT
TRBV18	NA	NA	TRBJ1-1	CATSPGMGTEAFF	TGTGCCACCTCACCAGGGATGGGCACTGAAGCTTTCTTT
TRBV25-1	TRBD1	few	TRBJ2-1	CASSVPRDRVHNEQFF	TGTGCCAGCAGTGTCCCCCGGGACAGGGTTCACAATGAGCAGTTCTTC
TRBV12-3/TRBV12-4	TRBD2	NA	TRBJ2-2	CVNSFRGSGRNTGELFF	TGTGTCAACAGTTTCCGGGGTAGCGGGAGGAACACCGGGGAGCTGTTTTTT
TRBV5-6	NA	NA	TRBJ2-6	CASSPVGVLTF	TGTGCGAGCAGCCCCGTGGGCGTCCTGACTTTC
TRBV6-2/TRBV6-3	TRBD2	many	TRBJ2-1	CASLQSGRADNEQSF	TGTGCCAGCTTACAAAGCGGGAGGGCCGACAATGAGCAGTCCTTC
TRBV12-3/TRBV12-4	NA	NA	TRBJ2-2	CANSGRVAVYTGELFF	TGTGCCAACAGTGGCCGCGTAGCGGTATATACTGGGGAGCTGTTTTTT
TRBV28	TRBD1	NA	TRBJ2-7	CASCPGQDYEQYF	TGTGCTAGCTGTCCCGGACAGGACTACGAGCAGTACTTC
TRBV6-1	NA	NA	TRBJ2-3	CASNEDLGPDTQYF	TGTGCCAGCAATGAAGATCTAGGGCCAGATACGCAGTATTTT
TRBV6-1	NA	NA	TRBJ2-5	CASSYLRGPQETQHF	TGTGCCAGCAGCTACCTCCGGGGGCCTCAAGAGACCCAGCACTTT
TRBV11-1	NA	NA	TRBJ1-6	CVSIRTLVSPLHF	TGTGTAAGCATCCGGACATTGGTTTCACCCCTCCACTTT
TRBV6-2/TRBV6-3	TRBD1	NA	TRBJ2-4	CASSLPGGLRGKNIQYF	TGTGCCAGCAGCCTCCCAGGGGGTTTGAGGGGTAAAAACATTCAGTACTTC
TRBV29-1	NA	NA	TRBJ1-2	CSVVSGPFGYTF	TGCAGCGTCGTTTCAGGGCCGTTTGGCTACACCTTC
TRBV5-1	NA	NA	TRBJ2-2	CASSVRVPNTGVLFF	TGCGCCAGCAGCGTCAGGGTCCCGAACACTGGGGTGCTGTTTTTT
TRBV11-3	NA	medium-sized	TRBJ2-3	CASSPGGGGTDTQYF	TGTGCCAGCAGCCCTGGGGGAGGTGGCACAGATACGCAGTATTTT
TRBV11-2	NA	NA	TRBJ2-7	CVSSSNSNSYEQYF	TGTGTCAGCAGCTCTAACAGTAACTCCTACGAGCAATACTTC